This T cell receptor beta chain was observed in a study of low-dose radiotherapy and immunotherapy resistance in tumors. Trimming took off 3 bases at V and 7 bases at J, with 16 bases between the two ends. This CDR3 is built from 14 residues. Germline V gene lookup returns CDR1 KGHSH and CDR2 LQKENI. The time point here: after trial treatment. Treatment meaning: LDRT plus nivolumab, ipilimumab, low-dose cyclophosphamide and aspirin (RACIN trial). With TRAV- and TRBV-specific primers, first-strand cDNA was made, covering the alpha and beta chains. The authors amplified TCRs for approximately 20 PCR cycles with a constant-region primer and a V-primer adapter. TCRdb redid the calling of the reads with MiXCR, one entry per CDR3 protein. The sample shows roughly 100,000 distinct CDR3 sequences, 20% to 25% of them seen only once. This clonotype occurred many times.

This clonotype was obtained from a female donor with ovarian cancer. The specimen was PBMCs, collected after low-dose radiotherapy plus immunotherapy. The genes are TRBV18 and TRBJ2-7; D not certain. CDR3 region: CASSPGNVGLEQYF. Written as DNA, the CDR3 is TGTGCCAGCTCACCGGGGAATGTGGGGTTGGAGCAGTACTTC.